This TCR beta chain originates from a study of T cells in Graves' hyperthyroidism and ophthalmopathy (dated by TCRdb to between 2018 and 2021). Turning to the overall study: Peripheral blood was collected at initial diagnosis, before any treatment. The paper reports TCR Vbeta CDR3 sequencing of fewer than 150 peripheral blood samples: under 45 ophthalmopathy, fewer than 85 hyperthyroidism and roughly 17 progressor patients. The approximately 90 discovery patients were divided at random into training and test sets in a 7:3 ratio. Following sampling, methimazole starting at 30 mg daily was given to hyperthyroidism patients, and high-dose intravenous methylprednisolone was given to ophthalmopathy patients. In addition, the study compared T-cell repertoires in thyroid tissue and in blood from roughly six Graves' hyperthyroidism patients. Prospective prediction of ophthalmopathy was tested in an independent validation cohort of 18 to 20 hyperthyroidism patients and some 17 patients who later progressed to ophthalmopathy. A discovery cohort of roughly 96 patients, 43 with Graves' ophthalmopathy and more than 55 with stable Graves' hyperthyroidism, was used to find distinguishing TCR V-J signatures.

This clonotype has at least ten counts. The clone's antigen remains unknown. Base qualities are not recorded, but no much larger clone differs from it by a single base. Findings and caveats that apply to the study as a whole: During validation, the model predicted progression to ophthalmopathy a median of around 7 months ahead of onset, with roughly 65% sensitivity and around 73% specificity. In cross-validation, a model built on a 13 V-J signature told ophthalmopathy apart from stable hyperthyroidism with 85% to 90% sensitivity and around 83% specificity, and in testing the same model reached 80%/75%. Blood samples also contained most of the expanded thyroid clonotypes (frequency above 0.001), which suggests that blood repertoires may reflect thyroid immune responses. No statistical method was used to fix the sample size in advance, and group allocation was not hidden from the investigators.

Ophthalmopathy patients had moderately to severely active disease, with a Clinical Activity Score of 3 or more, a NOSPECS grade of 4 or more, and a disease duration of less than 3 months. Patients with uncontrolled infections, other autoimmune diseases, pregnancy or lactation were excluded. Diagnoses relied on clinical symptoms, serum thyroxine and TRAb, thyroid ultrasound and orbital computed tomography. PBMCs were isolated from roughly 10 ml of fresh peripheral blood by Ficoll-Paque density gradient centrifugation. Total RNA was extracted with Trizol reagent, and quality was checked on an Agilent 2100 Bioanalyzer. Amplification of TCR beta CDR3 regions was carried out from RNA transcripts. A first-round RT-PCR of the TCR CDR3 used the HTBI primer set with the Qiagen OneStep RT-PCR kit. A second multiplex PCR round built the libraries, followed by size selection and purification. Sequencing of the libraries was done on an Illumina HiSeq2000 using paired-end 100 bp reads. For the original study's pipeline: SOAPnuke was used to process the raw data, with reads discarded if the reads contained adapters or uncalled bases, had a mean Phred below 15, or lacked an exact constant-primer or identifier match. High-quality paired reads were merged using COPE v1.2.5, and each unique nucleotide sequence was defined as a clonotype. MiTCR v1.1 was used to align the clonotypes against IMGT TRBV, TRBD and TRBJ reference segments. The analysis was restricted to V-J combinations with a frequency above 0.0001, which together covered approximately 99% of the repertoires. A TCS score was defined as the ratio between F50 (clonal expansion) and ExV (chaos), using BLOSUM62-based TCRdist between CDR3 peptides within each V-J. Welch's t-statistics and random forest reduced 450 to 600 V-J features to roughly 13, which were used in a naive Bayes classifier (R e1071). The raw public data were reprocessed by TCRdb itself: fastp quality trimming at Q25, MiXCR clonotype calling, in-frame beta chains only. Here each entry gathers all rows of one CDR3 protein and keeps the most common genes and DNA. The V and J calls, along with clone size, are taken from TCRdb and not from the paper's own processing. For this sample the table gives roughly 500,000 distinct CDR3 sequences, of which approximately 25% were detected only once. The ten largest clones add up to approximately 11% of the sample.

CDR1 and CDR2 are drawn from the germline V gene: SGHTA, FQGTGA. Reading from cysteine to phenylalanine, the CDR3 counts 15 amino acids. Left in the record is the CDR3 DNA by itself, 45 bases read in frame from the first base. The junction shows trimming of 5 bases on V and 7 bases on J, plus 18 bases between the germline ends. The TCR sequence derives from a woman in her 30s with Graves' ophthalmopathy. The sequencing sample was made of blood. This chain joins TRBV7-3 to TRBJ1-5; a tentative D match to TRBD1 spans 6 bases. The CDR3 region: CASSPTGRQGQPQHF. The DNA is as follows: TGTGCCAGCAGCCCAACAGGGAGGCAGGGACAGCCCCAGCATTTT. With the portions outside the CDR3 filled from the reference TRBV7-3 and TRBJ1-5 genes, the complete variable region becomes GAGVSQTPSNKVTEKGKYVELRCDPISGHTALYWYRQSLGQGPEFLIYFQGTGAADDSGLPNDRFFAVRPEGSVSTLKIQRTERGDSAVYLCASSPTGRQGQPQHFGDGTRLSIL.